The sequence of this T cell receptor (beta chain) was determined in a study of blood T cell repertoires in COVID-19. In the study's own analysis: Nucleated cell number was recorded as an estimate derived from reference gene primer amplification. TCRdb's table, derived via immunoSEQ multiplex PCR, lists solely in-frame clones and lacks some. V, J and clone size reflect that table, while D and trimming were determined from the DNA. The top ten clones hold around 10% of a sample with 130,000 to 150,000 clones, around 83% of them seen once. This CDR3 comprises 13 residues. Germline V CDR1 and CDR2: LNHDA, SQIVND (reference sequence). V lost 7 bases to trimming and J lost 0 bases, with 9 bases between them. Those enrolled, adults aged about 18 to 89 years, came from some 25 US areas. Participants were placed into cohorts based on the clinical history they reported.

This clonotype originated in a man aged 45-65 years who had recovered from COVID-19. This chain joins TRBV19 and TRBJ1-1; tentative D call: TRBD1 (5 bases). Sequencing was carried out using PBMCs or T cells enriched from blood (not recorded which). The DNA of the CDR3 is TGTGCCAGTACACAGGAGATGAACACTGAAGCTTTCTTT. It is translated as CASTQEMNTEAFF.